This entry concerns a single T cell receptor beta chain. The source of the sample is a study of blood T cell repertoires in COVID-19. Libraries were prepared by immunoSEQ multiplex PCR; TCRdb keeps only in-frame clonotypes and omits some of them. This sample yields tens of thousands of clones, of which around nine tenths are seen a single time; 4% to 5.5% belongs to the top ten. CDR3 length equals 14 residues. CDR1 and CDR2 (germline): SGHDT, YYEEEE. The germline V and J ends were trimmed by 0 bases and 6 bases, with 10 bases remaining between them. The clonotype comes from a man aged 35 to 55 with acute or convalescent COVID-19. The chain joins TRBV5-6 to TRBJ1-5; no clear D. What was sequenced was peripheral blood. The CDR3 bases are TGTGCCAGCAGCTTGGTCCGGGATGGTCAGCCCCAGCATTTT. This sequence encodes CASSLVRDGQPQHF.